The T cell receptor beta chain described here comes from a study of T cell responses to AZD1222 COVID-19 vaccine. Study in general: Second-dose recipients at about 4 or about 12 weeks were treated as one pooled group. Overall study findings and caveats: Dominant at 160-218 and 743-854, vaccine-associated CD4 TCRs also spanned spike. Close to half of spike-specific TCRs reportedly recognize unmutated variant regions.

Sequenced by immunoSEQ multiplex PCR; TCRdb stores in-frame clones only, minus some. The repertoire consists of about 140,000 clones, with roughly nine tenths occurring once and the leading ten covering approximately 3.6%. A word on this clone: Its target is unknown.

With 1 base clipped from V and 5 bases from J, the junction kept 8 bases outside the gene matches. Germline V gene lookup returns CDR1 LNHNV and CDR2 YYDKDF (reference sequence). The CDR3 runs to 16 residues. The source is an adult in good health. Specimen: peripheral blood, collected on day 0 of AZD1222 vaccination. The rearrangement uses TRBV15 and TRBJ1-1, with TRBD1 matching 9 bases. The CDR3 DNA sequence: TGTGCCACCAGCAGAGTTGTGGGGACAGGGCATACTGAAGCTTTCTTT. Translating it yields CATSRVVGTGHTEAFF.